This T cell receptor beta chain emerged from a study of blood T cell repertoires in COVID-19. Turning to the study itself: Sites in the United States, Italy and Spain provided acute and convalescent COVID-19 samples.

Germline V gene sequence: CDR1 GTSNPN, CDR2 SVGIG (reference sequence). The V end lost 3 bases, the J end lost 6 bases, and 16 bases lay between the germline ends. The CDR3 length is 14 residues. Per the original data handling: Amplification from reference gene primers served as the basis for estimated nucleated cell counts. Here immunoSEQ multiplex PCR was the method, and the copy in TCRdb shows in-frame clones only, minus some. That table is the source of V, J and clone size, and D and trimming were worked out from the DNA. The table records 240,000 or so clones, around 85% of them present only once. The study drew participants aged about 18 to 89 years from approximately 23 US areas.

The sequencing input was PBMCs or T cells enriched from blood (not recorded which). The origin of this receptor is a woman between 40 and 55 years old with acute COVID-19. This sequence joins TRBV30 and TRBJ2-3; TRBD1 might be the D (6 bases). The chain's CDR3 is CAWRGHSTVDTQYF. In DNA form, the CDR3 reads TGTGCCTGGAGGGGACACTCGACGGTGGATACGCAGTATTTT.